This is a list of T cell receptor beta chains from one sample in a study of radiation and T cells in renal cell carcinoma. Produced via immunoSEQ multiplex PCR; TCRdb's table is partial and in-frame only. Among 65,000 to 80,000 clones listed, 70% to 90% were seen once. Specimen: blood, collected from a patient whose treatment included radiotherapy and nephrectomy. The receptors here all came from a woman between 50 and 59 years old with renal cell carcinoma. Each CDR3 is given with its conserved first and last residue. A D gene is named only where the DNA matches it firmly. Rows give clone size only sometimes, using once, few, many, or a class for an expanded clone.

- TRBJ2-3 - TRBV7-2 CASSKGTGSGTDTQYF TGTGCCAGCAGTAAAGGCACTGGGTCAGGCACAGATACGCAGTATTTT
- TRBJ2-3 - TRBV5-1 CASSNDGTRTNTQYF TGCGCCAGCAGCAACGACGGGACCAGAACAAATACGCAGTATTTT
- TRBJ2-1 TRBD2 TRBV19 CASRTGLAGGKVGEQFF TGTGCCAGTAGGACGGGACTAGCGGGAGGGAAGGTCGGTGAGCAGTTCTTC
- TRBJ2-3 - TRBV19 CASRRTGREEADTQYF TGTGCCAGTAGACGGACTGGCAGGGAGGAGGCAGATACGCAGTATTTT
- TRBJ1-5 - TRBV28 CASGYRDDQPQHF TGTGCCAGCGGTTACAGGGACGATCAGCCCCAGCATTTT
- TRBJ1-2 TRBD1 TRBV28 CASSITGALDGYTF TGTGCCAGCAGTATAACAGGGGCCCTCGATGGCTACACCTTC
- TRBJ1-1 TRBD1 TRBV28 CASSYRGLKETEAFF TGTGCCAGCAGTTACAGGGGCCTGAAGGAAACTGAAGCTTTCTTT
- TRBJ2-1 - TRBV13 CASSKQGSYNEQFF TGTGCCAGCAGCAAACAGGGCTCCTACAATGAGCAGTTCTTC
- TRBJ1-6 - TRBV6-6 CASKPAGDYNSPLHF TGTGCCAGCAAACCTGCGGGGGACTATAATTCACCCCTCCACTTT
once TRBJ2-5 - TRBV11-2 CASSLSLERTQYF TGTGCCAGCAGCTTGTCTTTGGAGCGCACCCAGTACTTC
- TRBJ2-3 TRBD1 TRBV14 CASSLQGAGTQYF TGTGCCAGCAGCCTCCAGGGGGCTGGTACGCAGTATTTT
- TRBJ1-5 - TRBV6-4 CASSDSSREYSNQPQHF TGTGCCAGCAGTGACTCGTCCAGGGAGTATAGCAATCAGCCCCAGCATTTT
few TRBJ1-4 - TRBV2 CASSVGPPEKLFF TGTGCCAGCAGTGTGGGACCGCCCGAAAAACTGTTTTTT
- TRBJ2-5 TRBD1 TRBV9 CASSVGDRVEETQYF TGTGCCAGCAGCGTAGGTGACAGGGTGGAGGAGACCCAGTACTTC
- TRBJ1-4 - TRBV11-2 CASSPSTRGEKLFF TGTGCCAGCAGCCCCTCCACTAGGGGTGAAAAACTGTTTTTT
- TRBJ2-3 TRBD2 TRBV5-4 CASSFPPSGLAGGTTQYF TGTGCCAGCAGCTTTCCTCCGTCGGGACTAGCGGGAGGCACTACGCAGTATTTT